This entry concerns a single T cell receptor (beta chain). Antigen specificity is unknown. In germline, CDR1 is MGHDK, CDR2 SYGVNS. Trimming removed 6 bases from V and 7 bases from J; junction bases left unmatched: 7. CDR3 length: 14 residues. This sample stems from a study of CD8 T cells in ankylosing spondylitis. Whole-study findings and limits: In ankylosing spondylitis blood, a motif of roughly 8 highly homologous TCR beta variants appeared characteristic. A CD8+ phenotype characterized the disease-linked clones, which were relatively rare in peripheral blood. Researchers reportedly found disease-linked clones significantly enriched in matched ankylosing spondylitis synovial fluid.

Using its own MiXCR run on the 5' RACE reads, TCRdb lists one record per CDR3 protein. The top ten clones hold over 0.8% of a sample with fewer than 500,000 distinct CDR3 sequences, roughly 26% of them seen once. Sequencing was carried out using blood, either unsorted or a sorted T cell fraction (not recorded which). This chain joins TRBV25-1 and TRBJ2-1; 9 positions match TRBD1. The clonotype comes from a male donor with ankylosing spondylitis. Written as DNA, the CDR3 is TGTGCCAGCAGGGAGGACAGGGGTGGAAATGAGCAGTTCTTC. Translated, it gives CASREDRGGNEQFF.